Sequencing of this TCR beta chain was carried out in a study of beta chain features in type 1 diabetes. The investigators reverse transcribed all of the isolated RNA, so they sequenced expressed TCRB transcripts. This table comes from immunoSEQ multiplex PCR, and its TCRdb copy is limited to in-frame clones, with some not included. The table includes approximately 150,000 clones, roughly 10% detected once. Looked up from germline, CDR1 is SQVTM and CDR2 is ANQGSEA. This CDR3 spans 13 amino acids. Trimming took off 6 bases at V and 5 bases at J, with 17 bases between the two ends. This clone was seen many times.

Specimen: central memory CD4+ T cells from blood. The source is a woman aged 40-49 years in good health. The chain employs TRBV29-1 and TRBJ2-7, with D tentatively TRBD1 (5 bases). The CDR3 spells CSVLGQGGDEQYF. The CDR3 DNA reads TGCAGCGTGCTTGGGCAGGGTGGGGACGAGCAGTACTTC.